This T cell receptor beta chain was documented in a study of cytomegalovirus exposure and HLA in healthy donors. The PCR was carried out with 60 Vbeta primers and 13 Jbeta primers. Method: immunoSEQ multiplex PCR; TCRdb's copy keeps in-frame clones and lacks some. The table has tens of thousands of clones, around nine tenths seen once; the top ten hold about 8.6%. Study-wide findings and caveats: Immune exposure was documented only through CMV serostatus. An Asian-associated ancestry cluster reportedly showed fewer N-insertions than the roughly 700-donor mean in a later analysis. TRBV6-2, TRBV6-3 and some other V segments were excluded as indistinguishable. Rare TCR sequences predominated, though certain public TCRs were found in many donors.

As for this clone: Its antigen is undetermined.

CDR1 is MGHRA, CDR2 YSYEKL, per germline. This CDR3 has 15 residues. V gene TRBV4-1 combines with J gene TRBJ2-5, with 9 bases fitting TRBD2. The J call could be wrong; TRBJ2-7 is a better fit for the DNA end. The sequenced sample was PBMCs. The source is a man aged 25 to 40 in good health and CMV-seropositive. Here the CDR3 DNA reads TGCGCCAGCAGCCAACTGACTAGCGGCTCCTACGAGCAGTACTTC. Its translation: CASSQLTSGSYEQYF.